This T cell receptor (beta chain) derives from a study of immune evolution from preneoplasia to lung adenocarcinoma. Study-wide points: Clonality was highest in normal lung, lower in later-stage lesions apparently. Highest clonality occurred in KRAS-mutant, not EGFR-mutant or double wild-type, nodules. Normal lung had the highest top T cell clone frequencies.

Regarding this clone: Its target is unknown.

The V gene's germline CDR1 is KGHSH and CDR2 LQKENI. The V end lost 4 bases, the J end lost 2 bases, and 9 bases lay between the germline ends. This CDR3 region has 14 residues. Sequencing used immunoSEQ multiplex PCR; TCRdb keeps in-frame clones, though not all of them. The sample includes 11,000 to 15,000 clones, 80% to 90% of them seen just once. After pathologic assessment, macro-dissection selected premalignant or tumor cells for extraction. The sequenced sample was FFPE minimally invasive lung adenocarcinoma tissue. The V and J genes are TRBV18 and TRBJ2-1; TRBD1 is a possible D gene (5 bases). This sequence was found in a person between 70 and 80 years old with lung adenocarcinoma. The DNA of the CDR3 is TGTGCCAGCTCACGGGGCGGAGCCTACAATGAGCAGTTCTTC. Encoded protein: CASSRGGAYNEQFF.